The rows below give T cell receptor beta chains drawn from one sample of a study of blood T cell repertoires in COVID-19. Here immunoSEQ multiplex PCR was the method, and the copy in TCRdb shows in-frame clones only, minus some. The sample has 120,000 to 150,000 clones, under 80% seen once; the top ten hold roughly 13%. The source material was peripheral blood. Receptors were obtained from a man older than 75 with acute or convalescent COVID-19. Each CDR3 is given with its conserved first and last residue. D genes are given only for firm matches. Clone size is given for some rows only: seen once, a few or many times, or a class if the clone is expanded.

D gene	clone size	V gene	J gene	CDR3 protein	CDR3 DNA
TRBD1	.	TRBV24-1	TRBJ2-7	CATSDPLDRGGYEQYF	TGTGCCACCAGTGATCCTCTCGACAGGGGGGGCTACGAGCAGTACTTC
.	.	TRBV6-5	TRBJ2-2	CASRTTFNTGELFF	TGTGCCAGCAGGACAACCTTCAACACCGGGGAGCTGTTTTTT
.	few	TRBV28	TRBJ2-7	CASSGYTSFSSEQYF	TGTGCCAGCAGTGGCTACACTAGCTTTTCGAGCGAGCAGTACTTC
TRBD1	once	TRBV30	TRBJ2-1	CAWTRDRGINEQFF	TGTGCCTGGACGCGGGACAGGGGCATCAATGAGCAGTTCTTC
.	.	TRBV6-2/TRBV6-3	TRBJ1-5	CASSGQSNQPQHF	TGTGCCAGCAGCGGACAGAGCAATCAGCCCCAGCATTTT
.	few	TRBV25-1	TRBJ1-2	CASSDDWGSYGYTF	TGTGCCAGCAGTGATGATTGGGGCAGCTATGGCTACACCTTC
TRBD1	.	TRBV19	TRBJ1-1	CASRGQYTEAFF	TGTGCCAGTCGGGGACAGTACACTGAAGCTTTCTTT
.	.	TRBV7-6	TRBJ1-5	CASSKEQGQPQHF	TGTGCCAGCAGCAAAGAACAGGGCCAGCCCCAGCATTTT
.	.	TRBV20-1	TRBJ2-3	CSGGTDTQYF	TGCAGTGGAGGGACAGATACGCAGTATTTT
TRBD2	.	TRBV4-3	TRBJ2-1	CASSQGASGGGGEQFF	TGCGCCAGCAGCCAAGGGGCTAGCGGGGGGGGAGGTGAGCAGTTCTTC
.	.	TRBV7-3	TRBJ1-1	CASSALPRGGGTEAFF	TGTGCCAGCAGCGCACTCCCCAGGGGAGGGGGGACTGAAGCTTTCTTT
.	.	TRBV20-1	TRBJ2-3	CSASRPGEGTDTQYF	TGCAGTGCTAGTAGACCGGGGGAAGGAACAGATACGCAGTATTTT
.	.	TRBV9	TRBJ2-7	CASSNNREGTTYEQYF	TGTGCCAGCAGCAACAACAGGGAGGGGACAACCTACGAGCAGTACTTC
.	.	TRBV5-5	TRBJ1-4	CASSLVSGFGEKLFF	TGTGCCAGCAGCTTGGTGTCGGGGTTTGGGGAAAAACTGTTTTTT
.	.	TRBV5-4	TRBJ1-6	CASRPGGSSYNSPLHF	TGTGCCAGCAGACCCGGGGGAAGCTCCTATAATTCACCCCTCCACTTT
TRBD1	once	TRBV30	TRBJ1-4	CAWSTGTGTEKLFF	TGTGCCTGGAGTACCGGGACAGGGACTGAAAAACTGTTTTTT
.	.	TRBV20-1	TRBJ2-3	CSASMVADTTDTQYF	TGCAGTGCTAGTATGGTCGCCGACACCACAGATACGCAGTATTTT
TRBD1	.	TRBV18	TRBJ1-2	CASSPTGQGGYGYTF	TGTGCCAGCTCGCCCACGGGACAGGGCGGCTATGGCTACACCTTC
.	.	TRBV3-1/TRBV3-2	TRBJ1-2	CASSQDLPGMGGYTF	TGTGCCAGCAGCCAAGATCTCCCGGGGATGGGTGGCTACACCTTC
TRBD1	.	TRBV16	TRBJ1-1	CASSPRDSINTEAFF	TGTGCCAGCAGCCCAAGGGACAGTATCAACACTGAAGCTTTCTTT
.	.	TRBV5-8	TRBJ2-5	CASSPTTSGVRETQYF	TGTGCCAGCAGCCCTACTACCTCAGGGGTCCGGGAGACCCAGTACTTC
.	.	TRBV7-3	TRBJ1-2	CASSLSANYGYTF	TGTGCCAGCAGCTTATCTGCTAACTATGGCTACACCTTC
.	.	TRBV6-4	TRBJ1-1	CASSAGRNTEAFF	TGTGCCAGCAGTGCCGGTAGGAACACTGAAGCTTTCTTT
TRBD1	.	TRBV6-2/TRBV6-3	TRBJ1-5	CASSWDRGQPQHF	TGTGCCAGCAGTTGGGACAGGGGGCAGCCCCAGCATTTT
.	.	TRBV7-6	TRBJ2-1	CASSLTSRVFDEQFF	TGTGCCAGCAGCTTAACGAGCAGGGTGTTTGATGAGCAGTTCTTC
.	.	TRBV5-4	TRBJ2-7	CASSRGRAYEQYF	TGTGCCAGCAGCAGGGGAAGGGCGTACGAGCAGTACTTC
.	.	TRBV6-5	TRBJ2-2	CASIQQIQGSGELFF	TGTGCCAGCATTCAACAAATACAGGGTTCCGGGGAGCTGTTTTTT
.	.	TRBV7-8	TRBJ2-7	CASSLEANEQYF	TGTGCCAGCAGCTTAGAAGCGAACGAGCAGTACTTC